The present entry profiles one T cell receptor (beta chain) with its context. Its antigen remains unknown. The data were taken from a study of shared clonotypes between healthy human individuals. The donors, all of them Caucasian adults, lived in Nashville, Tennessee. Both subsets, CD45RA+ naive and CD45RA-negative memory, were split from the CD4+ cells. Per germline, CDR1 MDHEN and CDR2 SYDVKM. J gave up 7 bases and V 4 bases, and 17 bases lay outside the gene matches. The CDR3 runs 18 residues. TCRdb's table, derived via immunoSEQ multiplex PCR, lists solely in-frame clones and lacks some. The sample yields some 660,000 clones, 60% to 75% seen once. Study results and limitations: Enrolling few donors narrowed the genetic and exposure-history diversity that was represented.

Sequencing was carried out using memory CD4+ T cells sorted from blood. Regarding subset: CD45RA-negative fraction. This TCR came from a woman in her 30s in good health. The V and J genes are TRBV28 and TRBJ1-5, with 9 bases fitting TRBD1. CDR3 sequence (DNA): TGTGCCAGCAGTTCAGATCACCCCGGGACAGGGAATTGGCAGCCCCAGCATTTT. This encodes CASSSDHPGTGNWQPQHF. Full variable domain (remainder filled in from reference TRBV28 and TRBJ1-5): DVKVTQSSRYLVKRTGEKVFLECVQDMDHENMFWYRQDPGLGLRLIYFSYDVKMKEKGDIPEGYSVSREKKERFSLILESASTNQTSMYLCASSSDHPGTGNWQPQHFGDGTRLSIL.